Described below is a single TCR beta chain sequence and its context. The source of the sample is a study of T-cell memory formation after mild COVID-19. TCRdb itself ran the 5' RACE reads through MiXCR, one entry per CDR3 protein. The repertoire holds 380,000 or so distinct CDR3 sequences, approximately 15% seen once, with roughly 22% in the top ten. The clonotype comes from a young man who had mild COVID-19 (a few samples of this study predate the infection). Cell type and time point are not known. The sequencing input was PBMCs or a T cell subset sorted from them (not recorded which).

The CDR3 DNA reads as TGTGCCAGCAGCTTTAGTTCCTGGGAGCTGTTTTTT. Its translation is CASSFSSWELFF. This sequence joins TRBV7-9 and TRBJ2-2; D remains ambiguous. Germline V gene lookup returns CDR1 SEHNR and CDR2 FQNEAQ (reference sequence). Trimming cost V 3 bases and J 9 bases, with 8 bases left between them. The CDR3 is 12 residues long.